This TCR beta chain was identified in a study of T-cell reconstitution after alpha-beta-depleted transplantation in children. This clonotype showed up many times. Unique molecular identifiers were used to barcode this TCRbeta library. One entry per CDR3 protein, called by TCRdb with MiXCR from the PCR reads. The sample lists 240,000 or so distinct CDR3 sequences, 6.5% to 9% occurring once. Germline trimming cut 6 bases from V and 6 bases from J; bases unmatched to any gene: 11. Germline assignment: CDR1 SGHVS and CDR2 FQNEAQ. The CDR3 is 14 amino acids. The sample here was PBMCs, mostly from graft donor cells, taken 180 days after TCRalphabeta/CD19-depleted stem cell transplant. This TCR was recovered from a male patient under 18 who had a stem cell transplant for acute lymphoblastic leukemia, so the T cells may come from the graft donor. This chain joins TRBV7-8 and TRBJ2-7; TRBD2 agrees at 7 bases. The CDR3 nucleotides read TGTGCCAGCAGTTGGGGGGGAGGGGCCCTCGAGCAGTACTTC. Amino acid sequence: CASSWGGGALEQYF. Based on the CDR3 plus reference TRBV7-8 and TRBJ2-7, the full variable domain is GAGVSQSPRYKVAKRGQDVALRCDPISGHVSLFWYQQALGQGPEFLTYFQNEAQLDKSGLPSDRFFAERPEGSVSTLKIQRTQQEDSAVYLCASSWGGGALEQYFGPGTRLTVT.